The clone carrying this T cell receptor beta chain was observed many times. The antigen is undetermined. These data belong to a study of CD8 T cells in ankylosing spondylitis. V was clipped by 6 bases and J by 2 bases; unmatched bases: 7. From germline, CDR1 is MNHEY and CDR2 SVGEGT. The CDR3 totals 15 residues. Making use of molecular barcodes, quantitative 5'-RACE generated TCR beta libraries. TCRdb reprocessed the 5' RACE reads via MiXCR and lists one record per CDR3 protein. Of around 180,000 distinct CDR3 sequences in the sample, 15% to 20% were seen once. Findings and limits, study-wide: One TCR beta motif, made up of eight or nine highly homologous variants, appeared characteristic of ankylosing spondylitis blood. Disease-associated clones were CD8+ and fairly uncommon in peripheral blood.

Sequences were obtained from blood, either unsorted or a sorted T cell fraction (not recorded which). The TCR sequence derives from a male donor under 30 with ankylosing spondylitis or in good health (not recorded which). The chain links TRBV6-2 or TRBV6-3 to TRBJ2-3; 8 bases map to TRBD2. The CDR3 region is CASRGTGRATDTQYF. For the CDR3, the DNA is TGTGCCAGCAGGGGTACCGGGAGGGCCACAGATACGCAGTATTTT.